The 5 T cell receptor beta chains below all came from one sample that was sequenced in a study of OX40 agonist ivuxolimab in advanced cancers. Library generation was performed with the immunoSEQ multiplex PCR assay. TCRdb holds this immuneACCESS table with in-frame rearrangements only. Some clones are missing; in checked studies, unresolved V genes explain under half, and the rest has no known cause. The sample contains 60,000 to 85,000 clones, approximately 88% of them found a single time. Roughly 0.98% of the sample is held by the ten biggest clonotypes. The sample in question was CD4+ or CD8+ T cells sorted from blood, obtained in a trial of the OX40 agonist ivuxolimab. These receptors were taken from an adult with an advanced solid tumor such as melanoma, head and neck, liver or kidney cancer.

V is TRBV19 and J is TRBJ2-6, with 7 bases lining up with TRBD2. Germline CDR1 and CDR2: LNHDA and SQIVND (reference sequence). J was trimmed by 2 bases and V by 6 bases; bases with no gene match: 16. This CDR3 contains 19 residues. The CDR3: CASSSPRGGGLAGANVLTF. The DNA for the CDR3 is TGTGCCAGTAGCAGTCCCCGCGGGGGAGGCCTGGCTGGGGCCAACGTCCTGACTTTC. The full variable domain, rest sourced from reference TRBV19 and TRBJ2-6, is DGGITQSPKYLFRKEGQNVTLSCEQNLNHDAMYWYRQDPGQGLRLIYYSQIVNDFQKGDIAEGYSVSREKKESFPLTVTSAQKNPTAFYLCASSSPRGGGLAGANVLTFGAGSRLTVL.

The V call is TRBV27, the J call TRBJ2-5, with a weak D call TRBD1 (6 bases). Trimming left V 7 bases short and J 9 bases short, with 15 bases between. The germline gives CDR1 MNHEY, CDR2 SMNVEV (reference sequence). The CDR3 is 12 amino acids. The CDR3 coding sequence is TGTGCCAGCACCGGAAACTCAGGGGCCCAGTACTTC. This gives the protein CASTGNSGAQYF.

This clone was recorded once. The chain combines TRBV9 with TRBJ2-7; tentatively, D is TRBD1 or TRBD2 (5 bases each). CDR1 and CDR2 (germline): SGDLS, YYNGEE. Trimming removed 4 bases at V and 2 bases at J, with 19 bases between. The CDR3 contains 16 residues. The CDR3 loop is CASSPLSGTVTYEQYF. CDR3 DNA: TGTGCCAGCAGCCCCCTCTCAGGGACGGTTACCTACGAGCAGTACTTC. Full variable domain (missing parts from reference TRBV9 and TRBJ2-7): DSGVTQTPKHLITATGQRVTLRCSPRSGDLSVYWYQQSLDQGLQFLIQYYNGEERAKGNILERFSAQQFPDLHSELNLSSLELGDSALYFCASSPLSGTVTYEQYFGPGTRLTVT.

The chain has TRBV5-8 and TRBJ1-2; TRBD1 matches at 10 bases. Germline loops: CDR1 SGHTS, CDR2 YDEGEE. Trimming took 4 bases from V and 7 from J; bases not matched to a gene: 7. CDR3 length: 14 residues. The CDR3 nucleotides read TGTGCCAGCAGCAAGACAGGGGGCAGGGGTGGCTACACCTTC. Amino acids: CASSKTGGRGGYTF.

The CDR3 region has the DNA TGTGCCAGCAGTCGGAGTGGGGCGACCTACGAGCAGTACTTC. Its translation is CASSRSGATYEQYF. The chain is built from TRBV6-5 and TRBJ2-7; D perhaps matches TRBD1 (5 bases). The CDR3 has 14 residues. Trimming shortened V by 5 bases and J by 2 bases, and 13 bases separated the two germline ends. The germline V gene encodes CDR1 MNHEY and CDR2 SVGAGI.